These 27 T cell receptor beta chains share one sample of origin, sequenced in a study of early T cells in non-severe SARS-CoV-2 infection. TCRdb redid the calling of the 5' RACE reads with MiXCR, one entry per CDR3 protein. The table includes 70,000 to 90,000 distinct CDR3 sequences, about 10% detected once. The sample was whole blood, taken at baseline. Receptor source: an adult who was a healthcare worker with PCR-confirmed SARS-CoV-2 infection or an uninfected control (not recorded which).

The table lists this clonotype with a few counts. The J gene is TRBJ2-7, the V gene TRBV20-1, with 7 bases lining up with TRBD1. This CDR3 has 13 amino acids. The germline V gene encodes CDR1 DFQATT and CDR2 SNEGSKA (reference sequence). V was clipped by 7 bases and J by 2 bases; unmatched bases: 8. The chain's CDR3 is CSVARDRPYEQYF. The CDR3, as DNA: TGCAGTGTTGCCAGGGACAGACCCTACGAGCAGTACTTC.

The CDR3 sequence: CASSLKQAGAKNEQFF. CDR3 in DNA: TGCGCCAGCAGCTTGAAGCAAGCGGGAGCTAAGAATGAGCAGTTCTTC. V is TRBV5-1 and J is TRBJ2-1; 8 bases align to TRBD2. CDR3 size: 16 residues. V lost 1 base, J lost 7 bases, and 10 bases stayed unmatched. Germline V CDR1 and CDR2: SGHRS, YFSETQ.

This clonotype was counted ten times or more. CDR3 sequence (DNA): TGCGCCAGCAGCTTGGCCGGCGGGAAATCTAATGAGCAGTTCTTC. Protein product: CASSLAGGKSNEQFF. The rearrangement uses TRBV5-1 and TRBJ2-1, with D perhaps matching TRBD2 (6 bases). Looked up from germline, CDR1 is SGHRS and CDR2 is YFSETQ. The CDR3 length is 15 residues. Trimming stripped 0 bases from V and 7 bases from J, with 14 bases between.

The chain carries TRBV6-1 and TRBJ2-7; 7 bases are a match to TRBD1. Looked up from germline, CDR1 is MNHNS and CDR2 is SASEGT. Trimming at V came to 4 bases and at J to 0 bases, leaving 9 bases not matched to a gene. This CDR3 comprises 16 residues. The CDR3 coding sequence is TGTGCCAGCAGTGTGGGCGAGGGGGCTCCCTCCTACGAGCAGTACTTC. Translating it yields CASSVGEGAPSYEQYF.

Many counts were recorded for this clonotype. The chain couples TRBV5-1 to TRBJ2-7; 7 bases match TRBD1. V shed 0 bases, J shed 7 bases, and the junction held 4 bases outside the gene matches. The CDR3 spans 13 residues. Germline values: CDR1 SGHRS, CDR2 YFSETQ. The CDR3 bases are TGCGCCAGCAGCTTGGAGGGGGCTAGGGAGCAGTACTTC. Protein sequence: CASSLEGAREQYF.

Ten or more counts support this clonotype. The gene calls are TRBV6-2 or TRBV6-3 and TRBJ2-3; TRBD2 agrees at 11 bases. This CDR3 comprises 16 residues. Per germline, CDR1 MNHEY and CDR2 SVGEGT. J was trimmed by 10 bases and V by 8 bases; bases with no gene match: 17. The CDR3 loop is CASGTSGSISFYAQYF. The CDR3 nucleotides are TGTGCCAGCGGCACTAGCGGGAGTATCTCTTTTTATGCGCAGTATTTT.

This clonotype has at least ten counts. The V and J genes are TRBV7-9 and TRBJ2-4; TRBD2 is a possible D gene (6 bases). This CDR3 has 15 amino acids. CDR1 is SEHNR, CDR2 FQNEAQ, per germline (reference sequence). Trimming removed 4 bases from V and 7 bases from J, with 17 bases in between. The CDR3: CASSSEGAPENIQYF. CDR3 nucleotide sequence: TGTGCCAGCAGCTCGGAGGGAGCCCCGGAGAACATTCAGTACTTC.

The chain uses TRBV6-1 and TRBJ2-7; D is possibly TRBD1 (5 bases). The CDR3 extends over 14 amino acids. The germline gives CDR1 MNHNS, CDR2 SASEGT. Trimming shortened V by 10 bases and J by 9 bases, and 25 bases separated the two germline ends. The CDR3, as DNA: TGTGCCACAGGCCCCGGAAGTCAGGGAACGGGGCAGTACTTC. Its translation: CATGPGSQGTGQYF.

This clonotype was seen more than once but under ten times. The J gene is TRBJ2-3, the V gene TRBV7-2; 12 positions match TRBD2. Per the germline V gene, CDR1 is SGHTA and CDR2 is FQGNSA. The CDR3 sequence is 15 residues long. V lost 1 base to trimming and J lost 5 bases; unmatched junction nucleotides: 1. CDR3 in amino acids: CASSLELAGGDTQYF. CDR3 nucleotide sequence: TGTGCCAGCAGCTTAGAACTAGCGGGAGGAGATACGCAGTATTTT. Based on the CDR3 plus reference TRBV7-2 and TRBJ2-3, the full variable domain is GAGVSQSPSNKVTEKGKDVELRCDPISGHTALYWYRQSLGQGLEFLIYFQGNSAPDKSGLPSDRFSAERTGGSVSTLTIQRTQQEDSAVYLCASSLELAGGDTQYFGPGTRLTVL.

V is TRBV12-3 or TRBV12-4 and J is TRBJ2-7; D not resolved. The CDR3 contains 14 residues. Trimming took off 1 base at V and 6 bases at J, with 13 bases between the two ends. CDR3 sequence reads: CASSLGYSSGEQYF. The CDR3 DNA sequence: TGTGCCAGCAGTTTAGGGTACAGCTCGGGCGAGCAGTACTTC.

This clonotype was seen a few times. V and J are TRBV18 and TRBJ1-1, with D possibly matching TRBD1 (5 bases). This CDR3 comprises 14 residues. V was cut by 2 bases and J by 0 bases, with 7 bases left in between. Germline V gene lookup returns CDR1 KGHSH and CDR2 LQKENI. Here the CDR3 DNA reads TGTGCCAGCTCACCAGTAGGGGTGAACACTGAAGCTTTCTTT. Translating it yields CASSPVGVNTEAFF.

The J gene is TRBJ2-1, the V gene TRBV12-3 or TRBV12-4; 8 bases line up with TRBD2. This CDR3 is built from 15 residues. Germline trimming cut 6 bases from V and 7 bases from J; bases unmatched to any gene: 11. The CDR3 reads CASRRFSGMGNEQFF. Written as DNA, the CDR3 is TGTGCCAGCAGGAGATTTAGCGGGATGGGGAATGAGCAGTTCTTC.

This clonotype was counted many times. This chain uses TRBV7-2 with TRBJ2-5; 7 bases match TRBD1. The germline V gene encodes CDR1 SGHTA and CDR2 FQGNSA. V was clipped by 4 bases and J by 5 bases; unmatched bases: 7. The CDR3 is 14 residues long. The chain's CDR3 is CASSSRQGRETQYF. CDR3 coding DNA: TGTGCCAGCAGCTCGAGACAGGGCCGTGAGACCCAGTACTTC.

This clonotype has only a few counts. The chain uses TRBV5-4 and TRBJ2-7, with 9 nucleotides matching TRBD1. J lost 3 bases, V lost 0 bases, and 7 bases had no gene match. This CDR3 has 16 amino acids. CDR1 SGHNT and CDR2 YYREEE come from the germline V gene (reference sequence). The CDR3 DNA follows: TGTGCCAGCAGCTTGGGAGCGGGACAGGGCCACTACGAGCAGTACTTC. Translation: CASSLGAGQGHYEQYF.

The chain uses TRBV12-3 or TRBV12-4 and TRBJ2-3, with 11 bases aligning to TRBD2. There are 15 residues in the CDR3. V shed 4 bases and J 5 bases; nucleotides not matched to a gene: 5. CDR3 DNA sequence: TGTGCCAGCAGTTCCACTAGCGGGAGCGTAGATACGCAGTATTTT. Translation gives CASSSTSGSVDTQYF.

This clonotype was seen a single time. This rearrangement joins TRBV11-3 to TRBJ2-2; unclear D gene. V was clipped by 0 bases and J by 3 bases, with 5 bases between them. The V gene's germline CDR1 is SGHNT and CDR2 YENEEA. This CDR3 is 14 amino acids long. The DNA for the CDR3 is TGTGCCAGCAGCTTAGATCCGTACACCGGGGAGCTGTTTTTT. Its protein product is CASSLDPYTGELFF. The full variable domain, completed using reference TRBV11-3 and TRBJ2-2, is EAGVVQSPRYKIIEKKQPVAFWCNPISGHNTLYWYLQNLGQGPELLIRYENEEAVDDSQLPKDRFSAERLKGVDSTLKIQPAELGDSAVYLCASSLDPYTGELFFGEGSRLTVL.

This clonotype occurred many times. The rearrangement joins TRBV19 to TRBJ2-3, with a possible D match to TRBD2 (6 bases). Looked up from germline, CDR1 is LNHDA and CDR2 is SQIVND (reference sequence). V lost 3 bases to trimming and J lost 3 bases, with 10 bases between them. The CDR3 runs to 14 residues. As DNA, the CDR3 is TGTGCCAGTAGTATCTTAGCGGAAACAGATACGCAGTATTTT. Translation gives CASSILAETDTQYF.

This clonotype came up a few times. The germline gene is not matched at one end of the junction; a read error may be the cause. V gene TRBV5-1 combines with J gene TRBJ2-1; D possibly corresponds to TRBD1 (7 bases). The CDR3 has 14 amino acids. Germline assignment: CDR1 SGHRS and CDR2 YFSETQ. The CDR3 is CASSLGGGYDEQFF. The CDR3 nucleotides read TGCGCCAGCAGCTTAGGAGGGGGCTACGATGAGCAGTTCTTC. The whole variable domain, filled in from reference TRBV5-1 and TRBJ2-1, reads KAGVTQTPRYLIKTRGQQVTLSCSPISGHRSVSWYQQTPGQGLQFLFEYFSETQRNKGNFPGRFSGRQFSNSRSEMNVSTLELGDSALYLCASSLGGGYDEQFFGPGTRLTVL.

This clonotype was detected a few times. This chain uses TRBV7-9 with TRBJ1-6; weak D call: TRBD1 (5 bases). The germline V and J ends were trimmed by 3 bases and 17 bases, with 14 bases remaining between them. The CDR3 spans 12 residues. The V gene's germline CDR1 is SEHNR and CDR2 FQNEAQ (reference sequence). The CDR3 nucleotides are TGTGCCAGCAGCTTCTCTACCGGGGCTTTCCACTTT. Its translation: CASSFSTGAFHF.

At least ten counts were recorded for this clonotype. This chain joins TRBV6-6 and TRBJ2-6; D may be TRBD2 (6 bases). CDR1 is MNHNY, CDR2 SVGAGI, per germline (reference sequence). Trimming pared 6 bases from V and 4 bases from J, leaving 13 bases between. This CDR3 spans 15 amino acids. The CDR3 spells CASSVGLSGANVLTF. The CDR3, as DNA: TGTGCCAGCAGCGTGGGACTTTCGGGGGCCAACGTCCTGACTTTC.

The rearrangement links TRBV14 to TRBJ2-1; D is unclear. This CDR3 is built from 14 residues. Germline V gives CDR1 SGHDN, CDR2 FVKESK. Trimming pared 2 bases from V and 6 bases from J, leaving 11 bases between. CDR3 coding DNA: TGTGCCAGCAGCCAACTGATTCAGGCCAATGAGCAGTTCTTC. This codes for CASSQLIQANEQFF.

There are many counts of this clonotype. This chain's CDR3 is CASSLGMTGGGDEQFF. The DNA of the CDR3 is TGTGCCAGCAGTTTAGGGATGACAGGCGGCGGGGATGAGCAGTTCTTC. This sequence joins TRBV12-3 or TRBV12-4 and TRBJ2-1; D may be TRBD1 or TRBD2 (6 bases each). V lost 1 base, J lost 8 bases, and 18 bases lay in between. This CDR3 contains 16 residues.

The chain has TRBV20-1 and TRBJ2-5; TRBD2 matches 7 bases. Trimming at V came to 6 bases and at J to 7 bases, leaving 11 bases not matched to a gene. Germline CDR1 reads DFQATT; CDR2 reads SNEGSKA (reference sequence). This CDR3 region has 13 residues. The CDR3 bases are TGCAGTGCCCTCTGGGAGGGCCTCGGGACCCAGTACTTC. Its protein product is CSALWEGLGTQYF.

The chain uses TRBV20-1 and TRBJ1-1; D is uncertain. V was cut by 4 bases and J by 6 bases, with 9 bases left in between. This CDR3 has 11 residues. Germline V gene lookup returns CDR1 DFQATT and CDR2 SNEGSKA (reference sequence). The CDR3 DNA reads TGCAGTGCTACCAGGAGCCCTGAAGCTTTCTTT. Translated, it gives CSATRSPEAFF.

This clonotype occurred a few times. The chain carries TRBV12-3 or TRBV12-4 and TRBJ2-4, with 8 bases aligning to TRBD1. V shed 6 bases, J shed 9 bases, and the junction held 13 bases outside the gene matches. The CDR3 has 15 residues. The CDR3 loop is CASSLVRDRPSIQYF. CDR3 in DNA: TGTGCCAGCAGCCTAGTCCGGGACAGGCCTAGCATTCAGTACTTC.

The chain carries TRBV9 and TRBJ2-6; D may be TRBD1 or TRBD2 (5 bases each). The CDR3 has 16 residues. CDR1 and CDR2 from the germline V gene are SGDLS and YYNGEE. Trimming stripped 4 bases from V and 7 bases from J, with 18 bases between. The CDR3 DNA reads TGTGCCAGCAGCACTCGGGACGGCCTGAGTGCCAACGTCCTGACTTTC. Amino acids: CASSTRDGLSANVLTF.

This clonotype has a handful of counts. The chain has TRBV19 and TRBJ1-1; D is undetermined. Germline assignment: CDR1 LNHDA and CDR2 SQIVND (reference sequence). This CDR3 spans 15 amino acids. V lost 5 bases to trimming and J lost 1 base, with 14 bases between them. CDR3 sequence: CASSSRIRGNTEAFF. The CDR3 DNA reads TGTGCCAGTAGTTCCCGAATCCGGGGGAACACTGAAGCTTTCTTT.